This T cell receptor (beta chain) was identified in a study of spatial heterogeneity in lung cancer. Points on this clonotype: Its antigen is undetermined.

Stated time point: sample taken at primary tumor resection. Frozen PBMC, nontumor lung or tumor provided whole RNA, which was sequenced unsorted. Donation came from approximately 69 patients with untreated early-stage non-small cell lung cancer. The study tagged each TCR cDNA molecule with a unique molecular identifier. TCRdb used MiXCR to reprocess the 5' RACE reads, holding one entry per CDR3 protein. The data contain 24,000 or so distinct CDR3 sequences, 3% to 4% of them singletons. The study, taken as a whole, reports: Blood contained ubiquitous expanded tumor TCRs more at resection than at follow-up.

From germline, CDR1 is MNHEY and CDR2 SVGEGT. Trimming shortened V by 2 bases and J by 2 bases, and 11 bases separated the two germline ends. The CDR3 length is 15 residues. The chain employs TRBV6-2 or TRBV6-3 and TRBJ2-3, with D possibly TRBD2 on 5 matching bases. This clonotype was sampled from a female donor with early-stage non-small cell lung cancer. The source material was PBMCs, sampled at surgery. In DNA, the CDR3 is TGTGCCAGCAGTTACGCCGGAGGATACACAGATACGCAGTATTTT. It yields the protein CASSYAGGYTDTQYF.